A single sample gave rise to the 2 T cell receptor beta chains below, sequenced in a study of blood T cell repertoires in COVID-19 (TCRdb year 2020). The library was obtained by the immunoSEQ multiplex PCR assay. The table comes from immuneACCESS by way of TCRdb, which keeps in-frame sequences with V and J called. Part of the clones is missing from these tables; in studies checked, under half for an unresolved V gene and the rest for unknown reasons. This sample lists about 140,000 clones; approximately 85% were detected once. Around 2.9% of the sample is held by the ten biggest clonotypes. Sequenced material: peripheral blood. The receptors originated from a man aged 50 or older with acute or convalescent COVID-19.

The V and J genes are TRBV7-3 and TRBJ1-6; the D gene is possibly TRBD1 (6 bases). This CDR3 region has 16 residues. The germline V gene has CDR1 SGHTA and CDR2 FQGTGA. Deletions cut 5 bases from V and 9 bases from J, with 20 bases between. Here the CDR3 DNA reads TGTGCCAGCAGCCAATCGGGAGGGGGGATTAGTTCACCCCTCCACTTT. Translating gives CASSQSGGGISSPLHF. Full variable domain (missing parts from reference TRBV7-3 and TRBJ1-6): GAGVSQTPSNKVTEKGKYVELRCDPISGHTALYWYRQSLGQGPEFLIYFQGTGAADDSGLPNDRFFAVRPEGSVSTLKIQRTERGDSAVYLCASSQSGGGISSPLHFGNGTRLTVT.

The V and J genes are TRBV7-3 and TRBJ2-1; the match to TRBD2 covers 9 bases. V shed 2 bases, J shed 6 bases, and the junction held 8 bases outside the gene matches. There are 16 residues in the CDR3. Germline V CDR1 and CDR2: SGHTA, FQGTGA. CDR3 bases: TGTGCCAGCAGCTTACCCGGGCTAGCGGGAAGCAATGAGCAGTTCTTC. Translation gives CASSLPGLAGSNEQFF.